This T cell receptor (beta chain) was captured in a study of shared clonotypes between healthy human individuals. General study points: Sample collection involved blood only; tissue repertoires are likely different. Deeper or shallower sequencing was expected to change how clonotypes are shared among donors.

Genomic DNA per cell subset filled all wells of several immunoSEQ plates. Some clones are missing from TCRdb's copy, which holds only in-frame ones; the method was immunoSEQ multiplex PCR. The sample lists about 520,000 clones, approximately 84% occurring once. This clone was found many times. What it binds is not known. The CDR3 spans 14 residues. V gave up 6 bases and J gave up 2 bases; unmatched junction bases: 4. Germline CDR1 reads MNHNY; CDR2 reads SVGAGI (reference sequence). The sequenced sample consisted of PBMCs. The chain joins TRBV6-6 to TRBJ1-3; 7 positions match TRBD1. This clonotype originated in a woman aged 40 to 50 in good health. Some clones in this sample may be carry-over from other donors' samples. The CDR3 reads CASSDRVTGNTIYF. In DNA, the CDR3 is TGTGCCAGCAGCGACAGGGTAACTGGAAACACCATATATTTT.